The clone carrying this T cell receptor beta chain was detected many times. Antigen: not known. TCRdb used MiXCR to reprocess the 5' RACE reads, holding one entry per CDR3 protein. The profile covers 250,000 to 300,000 distinct CDR3 sequences, with 15% to 20% appearing a single time and 22% taken by the ten largest. The entry originates in a study of T-cell memory formation after mild COVID-19. Study background: The TCR clusters were mostly specific to one donor. Findings and limits, study-wide: Clones that got smaller from day 15 to 85 had even CD4/CD8, while clones growing later tipped toward CD4+. SARS-CoV-2 specificity was not confirmed for second-wave clones peaking on day 37.

Sequencing used PBMCs or a T cell subset sorted from them (not recorded which). This clonotype was sampled from a young man who had mild COVID-19 (a few samples of this study predate the infection). Cell type and time point are not known.

The CDR3 sequence is CASSQGPGNYNSPLHF. For the CDR3, the DNA is TGTGCCAGCAGCCAGGGCCCAGGGAACTATAATTCACCCCTCCACTTT. The gene calls are TRBV7-2 and TRBJ1-6, with a possible D match to TRBD1 (5 bases). Germline V lookup: CDR1 SGHTA, CDR2 FQGNSA. CDR3 length: 16 amino acids. V was shortened by 5 bases and J by 3 bases, with 14 bases between the two germline ends.